This record concerns one T cell receptor beta chain sequence. The target antigen is unknown. This record comes from a study of T cells in tumors after PD-1 blockade. Study in general: Peripheral blood samples averaged approximately 37,000 unique clonotypes and about 110,000 templates.

Sequenced by immunoSEQ multiplex PCR; TCRdb stores in-frame clones only, minus some. The sample contains tens of thousands of clones, 73% of which appear only once. The CDR3 is made up of 12 amino acids. CDR1 and CDR2 (germline): MDHEN, SYDVKM. V lost 3 bases to trimming and J lost 3 bases, with 3 bases between them. Study-level results: About 41% of tumor TCR clonotypes were also found in blood.

The starting material was PBMCs, obtained after anti-PD-1 treatment. The clonotype originates from a human donor with basal cell carcinoma. V usage is TRBV28 and J usage is TRBJ1-3; D uncertain. The CDR3 spells CASSFLGNTIYF. As DNA, the CDR3 is TGTGCCAGCAGTTTTCTTGGAAACACCATATATTTT.